This T cell receptor beta chain was documented in a study of blood T cell repertoires in COVID-19. About the study: The samples span acute and convalescent COVID-19 from the United States, Italy and Spain.

TCRdb keeps only in-frame clones here, not all; method: immunoSEQ multiplex PCR. Of 100,000 or so clones in the sample, more than 85% were seen once. Per the germline V gene, CDR1 is SGHTA and CDR2 is FQGTGA. Between the trimmed V and J ends, which lost 0 bases and 7 bases, there was a span of 9 bases. The length of the CDR3 is 13 residues. The sequence was collected from a man aged 25 to 40 in a cohort sampled during active COVID-19. The source material was peripheral blood. The rearrangement links TRBV7-3 to TRBJ1-1; D is perhaps TRBD1 (5 bases). CDR3 bases: TGTGCCAGCAGCTTAACCCCTGACAGTGAAGCTTTCTTT. As protein: CASSLTPDSEAFF.